These T cell receptor beta chains were read from a single sample in a study of T cell responses to AZD1222 COVID-19 vaccine. The method was immunoSEQ multiplex PCR; TCRdb's version includes in-frame clones alone and lacks a portion of them. The data show tens of thousands of clones, with 75% to 95% seen just once and about 8% held by the top ten. The sample in question was peripheral blood, obtained 28 days after the second AZD1222 dose. The receptor set was obtained from an adult who received the AZD1222 COVID-19 vaccine. CDR3s leave out the opening cysteine and the closing phenylalanine or tryptophan. The order of the fields is V gene, J gene, CDR3 protein.

>TRBV1|TRBJ2-4
TSSRTYSGRKGCIQY
>TRBV6-5|TRBJ1-2
ASTSYGYT
>TRBV18|TRBJ1-4
ASSLLHYTEGAEKLF
>TRBV7-2|TRBJ2-3
ASSLASSGNADTQY
>TRBV11-2|TRBJ1-4
ASSMGGGWDEKLF
>TRBV2|TRBJ2-7
ASSVTPGYEQY
>TRBV5-1|TRBJ2-1
ASKIPGSRNEQF
>TRBV27|TRBJ2-1
ASSWGTSGINEQF
>TRBV28|TRBJ1-5
ASTIGAGGNQPQH
>TRBV18|TRBJ2-5
ASSPLGTQKETQY